This paragraph reports one TCR beta chain. Its antigen remains unidentified. These data originate in a study of T cell responses to AZD1222 COVID-19 vaccine. Study outcomes and limitations: Spike-specific TCRs gained breadth and depth after people received two AZD1222 doses. Close to half of all spike-specific TCRs reportedly target regions of the variants that are unmutated. There were vaccine-associated CD4 TCRs across spike, dominant at 160-218 and 743-854. Donors were largely white British and mainly female; clonal diversity was possibly underestimated.

Per germline, CDR1 SGHVS and CDR2 FNYEAQ. V lost 0 bases and J lost 2, with 7 bases in between. The CDR3 has 14 amino acids. The repertoire was sequenced with immunoSEQ multiplex PCR; TCRdb's copy has only in-frame clones and lacks some. The data show about 110,000 clones, with about nine tenths seen just once and around 4.4% held by the top ten. The clonotype comes from an adult in good health. Sequencing used peripheral blood, obtained on day 0 of AZD1222 vaccination. The chain recombines TRBV7-6 with TRBJ2-5; D remains ambiguous. CDR3 sequence reads: CASSLAGRQETQYF. CDR3 sequence (DNA): TGTGCCAGCAGCTTAGCCGGCCGGCAAGAGACCCAGTACTTC.